The 6 T cell receptor beta chains in this list originate from one sample, sequenced in a study of siplizumab effects on memory and regulatory T cells. Generated by immunoSEQ multiplex PCR, the TCRdb table keeps only in-frame clones and is missing some. The table includes 90,000 to 140,000 clones, about 92% detected once. The sequenced material came from CD4+ T cells sorted from blood. The origin of the receptors is a human donor in good health.

The genes are TRBV9 and TRBJ1-5; 10 bases match TRBD1. Losses at the gene ends were 0 bases for V and 8 bases for J; bases not matched to a gene: 11. The CDR3 contains 17 residues. The germline V gene encodes CDR1 SGDLS and CDR2 YYNGEE. The DNA of the CDR3 is TGTGCCAGCAGCGTAGGGGCTATGACAGGGGGCCAAGAGCCCCAGCATTTT. It is translated as CASSVGAMTGGQEPQHF. Supplemented by reference TRBV9 and TRBJ1-5, the full variable domain reads DSGVTQTPKHLITATGQRVTLRCSPRSGDLSVYWYQQSLDQGLQFLIQYYNGEERAKGNILERFSAQQFPDLHSELNLSSLELGDSALYFCASSVGAMTGGQEPQHFGDGTRLSIL.

The DNA for the CDR3 is TGTGCCAGTACCCAGGTCCACAACACAGATACGCAGTATTTT. This codes for CASTQVHNTDTQYF. The J gene is TRBJ2-3, the V gene TRBV19; no firm D call. Germline assignment: CDR1 LNHDA and CDR2 SQIVND (reference sequence). The V end was cut by 7 bases, the J end by 2 bases, with 13 bases between. The CDR3 loop spans 14 amino acids. Complete variable domain (other parts from reference TRBV19 and TRBJ2-3): DGGITQSPKYLFRKEGQNVTLSCEQNLNHDAMYWYRQDPGQGLRLIYYSQIVNDFQKGDIAEGYSVSREKKESFPLTVTSAQKNPTAFYLCASTQVHNTDTQYFGPGTRLTVL.

This chain connects TRBV19 to TRBJ2-7; 10 bases match TRBD2. Germline V lookup: CDR1 LNHDA, CDR2 SQIVND (reference sequence). V gave up 5 bases and J gave up 7 bases; unmatched junction bases: 8. The CDR3 runs to 14 residues. The CDR3 region has the DNA TGTGCCAGTAGTGCCAGCGGGAGGGCCGGGGAGCAGTACTTC. Encoded protein: CASSASGRAGEQYF. The entire variable domain, with the rest obtained from reference TRBV19 and TRBJ2-7, is as follows: DGGITQSPKYLFRKEGQNVTLSCEQNLNHDAMYWYRQDPGQGLRLIYYSQIVNDFQKGDIAEGYSVSREKKESFPLTVTSAQKNPTAFYLCASSASGRAGEQYFGPGTRLTVT.

This chain links TRBV5-5 with TRBJ1-2; D unclear. Germline CDR1 and CDR2: SGHKS and YYEKEE (reference sequence). V was shortened by 4 bases and J by 3 bases, with 13 bases between the two germline ends. CDR3 length: 14 amino acids. In nucleotides, the CDR3 is TGTGCCAGCAGCCCCATGAAGAGCTACTATGGCTACACCTTC. Its protein product is CASSPMKSYYGYTF.

This clone was picked up a small number of times. This chain connects TRBV14 to TRBJ1-1; 7 bases line up with TRBD1. The J segment lost 5 bases and the V segment lost 2 bases, leaving 8 bases of the junction unmatched. Germline V gene data show CDR1 as SGHDN and CDR2 as FVKESK. CDR3 length: 15 residues. The CDR3 DNA reads as TGTGCCAGCAGCCAAATAGACAGGGTGGCTACTGAAGCTTTCTTT. Protein: CASSQIDRVATEAFF.

This clone was counted only a few times. In DNA, the CDR3 is TGTGCCAGCAGCCAAGATTCGGGGATCCCTGAAGCTTTCTTT. Amino acids: CASSQDSGIPEAFF. The J gene is TRBJ1-1, the V gene TRBV4-2; D uncertain. V was shortened by 0 bases and J by 6 bases, with 11 bases between the two germline ends. Germline CDR1 LGHNA, CDR2 YNFKEQ. The CDR3 extends over 14 amino acids.